These 23 T cell receptor beta chains originate from one sample sequenced in a study of pediatric ulcerative colitis. Sequencing was performed with immunoSEQ multiplex PCR; in TCRdb, only in-frame clones are kept and a portion is missing. The sample lists 54,000 or so clones; 80% to 90% were seen once. The sample was blood. These receptor sequences come from a boy between 10 and 17 years old who was a control in a study of pediatric ulcerative colitis.

This chain joins TRBV5-6 and TRBJ2-7; D call uncertain. V was cut by 0 bases and J by 5 bases, with 15 bases left in between. Germline CDR1 and CDR2: SGHDT and YYEEEE. This CDR3 spans 15 amino acids. CDR3 in amino acids: CASSLGPIRFHEQYF. The CDR3 DNA reads TGTGCCAGCAGCTTGGGCCCTATTCGGTTTCACGAGCAGTACTTC.

CDR3 protein: CASSLKGRDSDTQYF. In DNA, the CDR3 is TGTGCCAGCAGCTTAAAGGGGAGGGACTCAGATACGCAGTATTTT. The chain is built from TRBV7-3 and TRBJ2-3; TRBD2 matches at 7 bases. Germline lookup yields CDR1 SGHTA and CDR2 FQGTGA. CDR3 length equals 15 residues. Germline trimming cut 1 base from V and 4 bases from J; bases unmatched to any gene: 5.

This clone was seen a handful of times. The V call is TRBV6-1, the J call TRBJ2-7; D is uncertain. This CDR3 contains 13 residues. Trimming shortened V by 6 bases and J by 0 bases, and 9 bases separated the two germline ends. Germline V gene lookup returns CDR1 MNHNS and CDR2 SASEGT. CDR3 nucleotide sequence: TGTGCCAGCAGCTTAAGCCCCTCCTACGAGCAGTACTTC. Its protein is CASSLSPSYEQYF.

V and J are TRBV28 and TRBJ2-7; D is possibly TRBD1 or TRBD2 (5 bases each). The V and J ends lost 1 base and 4 bases respectively, with 17 bases between them. Per germline, CDR1 MDHEN and CDR2 SYDVKM. CDR3 size: 16 residues. The chain's CDR3 is CASSLSLPGTDYEQYF. The CDR3 nucleotides are TGTGCCAGCAGTTTATCTCTTCCAGGGACGGATTACGAGCAGTACTTC.

The gene calls are TRBV10-3 and TRBJ2-1; TRBD1 aligns across 7 bases. CDR1 is ENHRY, CDR2 SYGVKD, per germline. CDR3 length: 13 residues. The V segment lost 5 bases and the J segment 4 bases; nucleotides outside the gene matches: 2. CDR3 residues: CAISPGQYNEQFF. As DNA, the CDR3 is TGTGCCATCAGTCCGGGACAGTACAATGAGCAGTTCTTC.

This chain uses TRBV6-1 with TRBJ1-3, with TRBD1 matching 10 bases. The CDR3 extends over 15 amino acids. Per germline, CDR1 MNHNS and CDR2 SASEGT. Trimming at V came to 6 bases and at J to 4 bases, leaving 6 bases not matched to a gene. As DNA, the CDR3 is TGTGCCAGCAGGTCGGGACAGGGGTCCGGAAACACCATATATTTT. Translation: CASRSGQGSGNTIYF.

This chain links TRBV5-4 with TRBJ1-3; D is possibly TRBD1 (6 bases). Germline values: CDR1 SGHNT, CDR2 YYREEE (reference sequence). V was pared by 1 base and J by 4 bases, with 9 bases between. The length of the CDR3 is 14 residues. This CDR3 reads CASSLRGTGNTIYF. For the CDR3, the DNA is TGTGCCAGCAGCTTGAGGGGGACGGGAAACACCATATATTTT.

V usage is TRBV2 and J usage is TRBJ2-7; no reliable D call. In germline, CDR1 is SNHLY, CDR2 FYNNEI. V was shortened by 4 bases and J by 4 bases, with 14 bases between the two germline ends. This CDR3 contains 14 residues. The CDR3 DNA is TGTGCCAGCAGTGCGGGCCGGGTTAATTACGAGCAGTACTTC. This sequence encodes CASSAGRVNYEQYF.

The J gene is TRBJ2-7, the V gene TRBV13; the D is unclear. Looked up from germline, CDR1 is PRHDT and CDR2 is FYEKMQ (reference sequence). Trimming stripped 3 bases from V and 7 bases from J, with 10 bases between. The CDR3 totals 12 residues. CDR3 in DNA: TGTGCCAGCAGCTTTGGGGTCGGGGAGCAGTACTTC. This gives the protein CASSFGVGEQYF.

The chain employs TRBV9 and TRBJ2-2, with 7 bases lining up with TRBD2. There are 15 residues in the CDR3. The V segment lost 3 bases and the J segment 2 bases; nucleotides outside the gene matches: 4. The V gene's germline CDR1 is SGDLS and CDR2 YYNGEE. CDR3 DNA sequence: TGTGCCAGCAGCGCGGGGACTACCAACACCGGGGAGCTGTTTTTT. Protein: CASSAGTTNTGELFF.

The gene calls are TRBV6-5 and TRBJ1-1; maybe TRBD1 (5 bases). V was pared by 7 bases and J by 0 bases, with 12 bases between. Germline CDR1 MNHEY, CDR2 SVGAGI. The CDR3 runs 14 residues. The CDR3 reads CASTPGQVNTEAFF. The CDR3 DNA reads as TGTGCCAGCACCCCGGGGCAGGTGAACACTGAAGCTTTCTTT.

This clone was counted between two and nine times. The J gene is TRBJ1-1, the V gene TRBV19; TRBD1 is a possible D gene (6 bases). The CDR3 extends over 18 amino acids. Germline CDR1 reads LNHDA; CDR2 reads SQIVND (reference sequence). The V and J ends lost 2 bases and 3 bases respectively, with 22 bases between them. The CDR3 protein is CASSIRGQGPGGDTEAFF. The CDR3 region has the DNA TGTGCCAGTAGTATACGGGGGCAGGGGCCCGGAGGGGACACTGAAGCTTTCTTT. The full variable domain, in which reference TRBV19 and TRBJ1-1 provide the parts outside the CDR3, is DGGITQSPKYLFRKEGQNVTLSCEQNLNHDAMYWYRQDPGQGLRLIYYSQIVNDFQKGDIAEGYSVSREKKESFPLTVTSAQKNPTAFYLCASSIRGQGPGGDTEAFFGQGTRLTVV.

The chain is built from TRBV7-2 and TRBJ1-5, with D unclear. There are 13 residues in the CDR3. V was pared by 5 bases and J by 6 bases, with 11 bases between. Germline V gives CDR1 SGHTA, CDR2 FQGNSA. The CDR3 here is CASSQLDGQPQHF. The CDR3 DNA follows: TGTGCCAGCAGCCAATTAGATGGTCAGCCCCAGCATTTT.

This clone came up once. The V gene is TRBV19, the J gene TRBJ2-1; 7 bases are a match to TRBD1. The CDR3 has 17 amino acids. Germline trimming cut 5 bases from V and 5 bases from J; bases unmatched to any gene: 15. CDR1 and CDR2 (germline): LNHDA, SQIVND (reference sequence). CDR3 DNA: TGTGCCAGTAGTTCTCCACCCGGGACAGAGCTAAACAATGAGCAGTTCTTC. It codes for CASSSPPGTELNNEQFF.

DNA of the CDR3: TGCGCCAGCAGCTTATCGGACGGGACCGGGGAGCTGTTTTTT. Its translation: CASSLSDGTGELFF. This sequence joins TRBV5-1 and TRBJ2-2; the D is unclear. The V end was cut by 2 bases, the J end by 5 bases, with 10 bases between. Germline CDR1 reads SGHRS; CDR2 reads YFSETQ. The CDR3 totals 14 residues.

The chain joins TRBV5-1 to TRBJ2-7; 9 positions match TRBD2. The CDR3 sequence is 14 residues long. Germline V gene sequence: CDR1 SGHRS, CDR2 YFSETQ. The J segment lost 2 bases and the V segment lost 0 bases, leaving 0 bases of the junction unmatched. The CDR3 DNA reads as TGCGCCAGCAGCTTGGAGCGGGAGGCCTACGAGCAGTACTTC. This encodes CASSLEREAYEQYF. The whole variable domain, filled in from reference TRBV5-1 and TRBJ2-7, reads KAGVTQTPRYLIKTRGQQVTLSCSPISGHRSVSWYQQTPGQGLQFLFEYFSETQRNKGNFPGRFSGRQFSNSRSEMNVSTLELGDSALYLCASSLEREAYEQYFGPGTRLTVT.

The chain combines TRBV28 with TRBJ1-5; 9 bases line up with TRBD1. V dropped 6 bases and J dropped 1; count of bases not matched to a gene: 4. The germline gives CDR1 MDHEN, CDR2 SYDVKM. This CDR3 has 15 amino acids. CDR3 in amino acids: CASREDRGSNQPQHF. In DNA, the CDR3 is TGTGCCAGCAGGGAGGACAGGGGAAGCAATCAGCCCCAGCATTTT. Using reference TRBV28 and TRBJ1-5 for the parts outside the CDR3, the full variable domain is DVKVTQSSRYLVKRTGEKVFLECVQDMDHENMFWYRQDPGLGLRLIYFSYDVKMKEKGDIPEGYSVSREKKERFSLILESASTNQTSMYLCASREDRGSNQPQHFGDGTRLSIL.

The chain recombines TRBV19 with TRBJ2-3; 14 bases agree with TRBD2. The CDR3 has 16 amino acids. Losses at the gene ends were 1 base for V and 4 bases for J; bases not matched to a gene: 1. The germline gives CDR1 LNHDA, CDR2 SQIVND (reference sequence). The chain's CDR3 is CASSIGTSGGSDTQYF. For the CDR3, the DNA is TGTGCCAGTAGTATAGGGACTAGCGGGGGGTCAGATACGCAGTATTTT.

V gene TRBV5-6 combines with J gene TRBJ1-2; D is undetermined. The CDR3 loop spans 13 amino acids. V shed 4 bases and J shed 5 bases, with 12 bases lying between them. In germline, CDR1 is SGHDT, CDR2 YYEEEE. CDR3 nucleotides: TGTGCCAGCAGCCCCCGCACGGGGTATGGCTACACCTTC. Residues: CASSPRTGYGYTF. The full variable domain, completed using reference TRBV5-6 and TRBJ1-2, is DAGVTQSPTHLIKTRGQQVTLRCSPKSGHDTVSWYQQALGQGPQFIFQYYEEEERQRGNFPDRFSGHQFPNYSSELNVNALLLGDSALYLCASSPRTGYGYTFGSGTRLTVV.

This sequence joins TRBV28 and TRBJ2-3, with TRBD2 as a possible D gene (6 bases). Germline V CDR1 and CDR2: MDHEN, SYDVKM. There are 14 residues in the CDR3. Trimming took off 4 bases at V and 0 bases at J, with 8 bases between the two ends. As DNA, the CDR3 is TGTGCCAGCAGTTCCGGAGGGAGCACAGATACGCAGTATTTT. This gives the protein CASSSGGSTDTQYF. The full variable domain, its missing parts supplied by reference TRBV28 and TRBJ2-3, is DVKVTQSSRYLVKRTGEKVFLECVQDMDHENMFWYRQDPGLGLRLIYFSYDVKMKEKGDIPEGYSVSREKKERFSLILESASTNQTSMYLCASSSGGSTDTQYFGPGTRLTVL.

The chain is built from TRBV7-2 and TRBJ1-2; D uncertain. The V and J ends lost 3 bases and 8 bases respectively, with 16 bases between them. Germline assignment: CDR1 SGHTA and CDR2 FQGNSA. This CDR3 comprises 14 residues. The CDR3 sequence: CASSFVRSTAGYTF. In DNA form, the CDR3 reads TGTGCCAGCAGCTTTGTCAGAAGCACGGCAGGCTACACCTTC.

This clone occurred a few times. The rearrangement joins TRBV19 to TRBJ1-1; D gene ambiguous. The CDR3 runs to 14 residues. The germline gives CDR1 LNHDA, CDR2 SQIVND (reference sequence). Trimming cost V 3 bases and J 2 bases, with 10 bases left between them. The CDR3 reads CASSMDDSNTEAFF. CDR3 nucleotide sequence: TGTGCCAGTAGTATGGACGATTCCAACACTGAAGCTTTCTTT.

This clone showed up just once. This chain links TRBV5-1 with TRBJ2-7; a possible D gene is TRBD1 (6 bases). This CDR3 is 14 amino acids long. Germline V CDR1 and CDR2: SGHRS, YFSETQ. The V end lost 4 bases, the J end lost 6 bases, and 17 bases lay between the germline ends. The CDR3 DNA is TGCGCCAGCAGCCCTAGCCAGGGGTTCCGCGAGCAGTACTTC. It specifies CASSPSQGFREQYF.